The 9 T cell receptor beta chains reported below all come from one sample, sequenced in a study of cytomegalovirus exposure and HLA in healthy donors. Vbeta (60) and Jbeta (13) primers were used in the PCR. Here immunoSEQ multiplex PCR was the method, and the copy in TCRdb shows in-frame clones only, minus some. This table has some 190,000 clones, approximately 75% appearing once. Source material: PBMCs. These receptors all stem from a man aged 30 to 45 in good health and CMV-seropositive.

The gene calls are TRBV9 and TRBJ2-3; 16 bases align to TRBD2. V shed 4 bases, J shed 5 bases, and the junction held 4 bases outside the gene matches. CDR1 is SGDLS, CDR2 YYNGEE, per germline. The CDR3 sequence is 16 residues long. DNA of the CDR3: TGTGCCAGCAGCCCGGGACTAGCGGGAGGGAAAGATACGCAGTATTTT. It yields the protein CASSPGLAGGKDTQYF.

For this clone: One junction end disagrees with the germline gene, perhaps due to a read error. V usage is TRBV27 and J usage is TRBJ2-1, with 14 nucleotides matching TRBD2. This CDR3 has 13 amino acids. Germline CDR1 and CDR2: MNHEY and SMNVEV (reference sequence). CDR3 DNA: TGTGCCAGCAACATCTTAGGGACTAGCGGGGGCCTCTTC. It translates to CASNILGTSGGLF.

This clone was picked up one time. The chain carries TRBV5-1 and TRBJ2-5, with 7 bases that match TRBD2. Germline CDR1 SGHRS, CDR2 YFSETQ. The CDR3 length is 16 residues. After removal of 0 bases from V and 5 bases from J, the junction contained 10 bases not matched to a gene. In DNA, the CDR3 is TGCGCCAGCAGCTTGGCCGGGGCTAGCGGACGCGAGACCCAGTACTTC. Translated: CASSLAGASGRETQYF.

This rearrangement joins TRBV7-2 to TRBJ1-2; D not resolved. V lost 1 base, J lost 8 bases, and 11 bases lay in between. There are 13 residues in the CDR3. Germline V gene lookup returns CDR1 SGHTA and CDR2 FQGNSA. The CDR3 DNA reads TGTGCCAGCAGCTTAGAGGGCGGGTGGGGCTACACCTTC. The encoded protein is CASSLEGGWGYTF.

This clone was recorded a few times. The chain joins TRBV19 to TRBJ2-1, with D possibly TRBD1 on 6 matching bases. V was trimmed by 4 bases and J by 7 bases, leaving 17 bases between them. The germline CDR1 and CDR2 sequences are LNHDA and SQIVND (reference sequence). The CDR3 runs to 15 residues. CDR3 sequence (DNA): TGTGCCAGTAGTACCGCGGGCAGGGGTAGGAATGAGCAGTTCTTC. This encodes CASSTAGRGRNEQFF.

The chain combines TRBV25-1 with TRBJ2-1, with D maybe TRBD2 (6 bases). With 7 bases removed from V and 0 bases from J, the gap between germline ends came to 16 bases. The length of the CDR3 is 16 residues. Per the germline V gene, CDR1 is MGHDK and CDR2 is SYGVNS. For the CDR3, the DNA is TGTGCCAGCACCGAGGGCGGGGCTAGCTCCTACAATGAGCAGTTCTTC. Translation: CASTEGGASSYNEQFF.

The V gene is TRBV9, the J gene TRBJ2-7; D is perhaps TRBD1 (6 bases). The V end lost 3 bases, the J end lost 0 bases, and 7 bases lay between the germline ends. Germline loops: CDR1 SGDLS, CDR2 YYNGEE. This CDR3 is 13 amino acids long. The CDR3 is CASSADSSYEQYF. CDR3 in DNA: TGTGCCAGCAGCGCGGACAGCTCCTACGAGCAGTACTTC.

V gene TRBV5-1 combines with J gene TRBJ2-7; D might be TRBD1 (8 bases). Trimming shortened V by 3 bases and J by 7 bases, and 20 bases separated the two germline ends. In germline, CDR1 is SGHRS, CDR2 YFSETQ. CDR3 size: 15 residues. The CDR3: CASSSTGGVLLEQYF. In nucleotides, the CDR3 is TGCGCCAGCAGCTCCACAGGGGGGGTCCTACTGGAGCAGTACTTC.

The chain joins TRBV21-1 to TRBJ1-5; TRBD1, the table's D call, was not compared with the DNA. TRBV21-1 counts as a pseudogene. CDR3 length equals 15 residues. CDR3 coding DNA: TGTGCCAGCAGCAAAGGAGGGGGCGGACGGCAGCCCCAGCATTTT. Encoded protein: CASSKGGGGRQPQHF.